This T cell receptor (beta chain) was recorded in a study of blood T cell repertoires in COVID-19 (dated by TCRdb to the early 2020s). Looking at the study overall: Samples covering the acute and convalescent phases of COVID-19 were provided by collaborators in the United States, Italy and Spain. Where HLA class I and class II types were available, the types were taken from metadata supplied by the sample provider, not from assay-based typing. The samples were drawn from two sources: the first 160 participants of the ongoing ImmuneRACE study, and approximately 1,300 subjects contributed by 6 global collaborators. The prospective study material was composed of cDNA or gDNA derived from T cells, B-cell-depleted T cells, or PBMCs. The sample metadata nearly always contained a de-identified subject ID, COVID-19 status, age in years and sex. Deeply sampled blood TCRbeta repertoires from subjects exposed to, actively infected with, or recovered from COVID-19 were included in the dataset. The repertoires were made available in a free public database intended to serve as a resource for research on the immune response to SARS-CoV-2. The full study reports these points: The amount of clinical and demographic metadata varied by source and participant and was provided uncurated.

Collaborating institutions collected whole blood in K2EDTA tubes following their own protocols. For TCRbeta analysis, collaborators shipped samples in one of three forms: frozen whole blood, isolated PBMCs, or DNA extracted from either of those sample types. Reading the germline V gene (reference sequence) gives CDR1 MNHEY and CDR2 SMNVEV. The germline V end is reduced by 3 bases and the J end by 1 base; junction bases left unmatched: 10. Spanning cysteine to phenylalanine, the CDR3 consists of 17 amino acids. The DNA shown is the 51-base CDR3, in frame from base 1. Regarding this clone: This receptor's antigen is unknown. There are no base qualities to consult, and no much larger clone falls within one base.

The immunoSEQ Assay, a bias-controlled multiplex PCR, was used to amplify TCRbeta CDR3 regions from genomic DNA. As for the authors' bioinformatics: Nucleated cell counts per sample were estimated from amplification of reference gene primers within the assay. Sequence reads were collapsed and filtered to measure the absolute abundance of every unique TCRbeta CDR3 rearrangement. For each sample, productive Simpson clonality was calculated as the square root of Simpson's diversity index across productive rearrangements. TCRdb took over this immuneACCESS table, retaining in-frame rearrangements with V and J assigned. Such tables are incomplete; in checked studies, under half of the missing clones stem from an unresolved V gene, and the remainder is unexplained. V and J calls and clone size are copied from that table; D and trimming were computed from the DNA. The table for this sample lists under 35,000 clones; roughly 90% of them were counted only once. The top ten clones comprise around 5% of the sample.

Sequenced sample: peripheral blood. The chain couples TRBV27 to TRBJ1-1; TRBD1 matches 8 bases in the middle. This TCR derives from a human donor in a cohort sampled during active COVID-19. The CDR3 here reads CASSFLGQGRPNTEAFF. The nucleotide sequence reads TGTGCCAGCAGTTTCCTTGGACAGGGAAGACCGAACACTGAAGCTTTCTTT.